The sequence of this T cell receptor (beta chain) was determined in a study of T-cell reconstitution after alpha-beta-depleted transplantation in children. Preparation of the TCRbeta library involved a method that used unique molecular identifiers. TCRdb processed the PCR reads anew with MiXCR; each CDR3 protein has one entry. In the table there are a few hundred thousand distinct CDR3 sequences, roughly 16% of which are singletons. The junction had 8 bases not matched to a gene; V was cut back by 4 bases and J by 0 bases. The CDR3 spans 18 residues. CDR1 is LGHNA, CDR2 YSLEER, per germline. The TCR comes from a boy in the first two years of life who had a stem cell transplant for Wiskott-Aldrich syndrome, so the T cells may come from the graft donor. The source was PBMCs, mostly from graft donor cells, collected 360 days after TCRalphabeta/CD19-depleted stem cell transplant. This sequence joins TRBV4-3 and TRBJ2-5; 13 bases match TRBD2. CDR3 bases: TGCGCCAGCAGCCCTTGGACTAGCGGGGGATCTGACCAAGAGACCCAGTACTTC. Protein product: CASSPWTSGGSDQETQYF.